This TCR beta chain was recovered during a study of TIL therapy for anti-PD-1-resistant metastatic lung cancer. At the level of the study: Median tumor PD-L1 proportion score was approximately 5.7%. Study-wide results and limits: Treatment-naive, never-smoker and oncogene-addicted patients were overrepresented in this highly selected cohort.

This was the immunoSEQ v3 assay. Sequencing was performed with immunoSEQ multiplex PCR; in TCRdb, only in-frame clones are kept and a portion is missing. The sample shows 55,000 to 65,000 clones, less than 85% of them seen only once. Sample time point: pre-treatment sample, taken before nivolumab and TIL therapy. Patients were adults with stage 4 NSCLC. A word on this clone: Antigen: not known.

From germline, CDR1 is SNHLY and CDR2 FYNNEI. Trimming cost V 6 bases and J 7 bases; bases outside gene matches: 11. This CDR3 is 15 amino acids long. This TCR derives from a person aged 30 to 80 with non-small cell lung cancer. The material sequenced was blood, taken at baseline. The rearrangement joins TRBV2 to TRBJ2-2, with 7 nucleotides matching TRBD1. CDR3 coding DNA: TGTGCCAGCAGCAAGACAGGGTCCGGGTTCGGGGAGCTGTTTTTT. Protein sequence: CASSKTGSGFGELFF.